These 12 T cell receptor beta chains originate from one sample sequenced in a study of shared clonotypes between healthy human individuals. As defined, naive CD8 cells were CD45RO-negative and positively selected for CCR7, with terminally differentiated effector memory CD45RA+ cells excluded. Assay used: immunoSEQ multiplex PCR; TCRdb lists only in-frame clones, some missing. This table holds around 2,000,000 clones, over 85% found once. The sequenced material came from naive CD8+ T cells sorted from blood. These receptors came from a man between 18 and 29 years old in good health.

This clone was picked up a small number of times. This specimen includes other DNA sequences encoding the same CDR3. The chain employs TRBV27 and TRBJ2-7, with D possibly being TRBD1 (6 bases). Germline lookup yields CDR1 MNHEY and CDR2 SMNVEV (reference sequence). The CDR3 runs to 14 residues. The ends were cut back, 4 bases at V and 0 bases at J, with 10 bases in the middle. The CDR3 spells CASSSQGPSYEQYF. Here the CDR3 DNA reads TGTGCCAGCAGTTCACAGGGTCCCTCCTACGAGCAGTACTTC.

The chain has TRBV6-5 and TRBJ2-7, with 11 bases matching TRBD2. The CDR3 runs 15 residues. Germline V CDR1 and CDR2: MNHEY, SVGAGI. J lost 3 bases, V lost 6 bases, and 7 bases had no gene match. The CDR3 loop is CASSLSGGALYEQYF. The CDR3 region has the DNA TGTGCCAGCAGCCTTAGCGGGGGGGCCCTCTACGAGCAGTACTTC.

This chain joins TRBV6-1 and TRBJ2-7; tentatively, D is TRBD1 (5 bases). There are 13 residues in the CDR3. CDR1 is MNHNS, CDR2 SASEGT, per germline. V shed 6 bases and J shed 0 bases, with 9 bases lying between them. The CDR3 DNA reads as TGTGCCAGCAGACAGGTGCTCTCCTACGAGCAGTACTTC. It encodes CASRQVLSYEQYF.

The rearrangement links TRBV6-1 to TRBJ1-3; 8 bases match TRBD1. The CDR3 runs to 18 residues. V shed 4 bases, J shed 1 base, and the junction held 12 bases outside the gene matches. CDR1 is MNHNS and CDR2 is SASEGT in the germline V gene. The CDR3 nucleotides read TGTGCCAGCAGTGGGCTGCGAGCCCAGGGGGCGTCTGGAAACACCATATATTTT. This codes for CASSGLRAQGASGNTIYF.

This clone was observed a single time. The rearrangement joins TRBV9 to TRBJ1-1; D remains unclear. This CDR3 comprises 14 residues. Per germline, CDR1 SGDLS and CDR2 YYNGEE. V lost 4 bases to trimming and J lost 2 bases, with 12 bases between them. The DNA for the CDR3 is TGTGCCAGCAGCCTAGGCCTGGCCAACACTGAAGCTTTCTTT. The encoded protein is CASSLGLANTEAFF.

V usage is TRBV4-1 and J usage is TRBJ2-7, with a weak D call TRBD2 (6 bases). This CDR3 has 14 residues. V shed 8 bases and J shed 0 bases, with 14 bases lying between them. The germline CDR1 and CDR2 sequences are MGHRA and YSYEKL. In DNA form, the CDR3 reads TGCGCCAGCTCGACCTCTAGCGCCTCCTACGAGCAGTACTTC. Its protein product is CASSTSSASYEQYF.

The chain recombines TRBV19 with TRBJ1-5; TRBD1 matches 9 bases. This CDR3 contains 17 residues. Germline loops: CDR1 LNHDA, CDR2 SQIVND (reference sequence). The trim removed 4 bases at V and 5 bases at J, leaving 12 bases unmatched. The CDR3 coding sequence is TGTGCCAGTAGTAATACAGGGGGCGCCTTTTGGGATCAGCCCCAGCATTTT. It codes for CASSNTGGAFWDQPQHF. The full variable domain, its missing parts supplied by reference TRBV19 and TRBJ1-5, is DGGITQSPKYLFRKEGQNVTLSCEQNLNHDAMYWYRQDPGQGLRLIYYSQIVNDFQKGDIAEGYSVSREKKESFPLTVTSAQKNPTAFYLCASSNTGGAFWDQPQHFGDGTRLSIL.

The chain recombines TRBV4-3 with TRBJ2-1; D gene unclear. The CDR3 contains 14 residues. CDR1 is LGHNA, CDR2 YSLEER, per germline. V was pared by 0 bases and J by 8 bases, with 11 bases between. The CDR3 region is CASSQDGYVDEQFF. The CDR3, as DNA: TGCGCCAGCAGCCAAGATGGATACGTGGATGAGCAGTTCTTC.

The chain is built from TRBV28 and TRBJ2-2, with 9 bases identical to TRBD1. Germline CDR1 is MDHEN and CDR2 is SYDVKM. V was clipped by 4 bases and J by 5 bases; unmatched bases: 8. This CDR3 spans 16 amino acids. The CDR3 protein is CASSSRRQGGTGELFF. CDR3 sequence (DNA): TGTGCCAGCAGTTCGCGACGACAGGGGGGGACCGGGGAGCTGTTTTTT.

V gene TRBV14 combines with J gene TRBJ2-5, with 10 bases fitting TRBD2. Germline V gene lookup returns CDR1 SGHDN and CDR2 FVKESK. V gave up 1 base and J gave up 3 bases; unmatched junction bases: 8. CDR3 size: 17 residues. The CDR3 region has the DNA TGTGCCAGCAGCCAAGTCCTAGCGGGAGTATGGGAAGAGACCCAGTACTTC. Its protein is CASSQVLAGVWEETQYF.

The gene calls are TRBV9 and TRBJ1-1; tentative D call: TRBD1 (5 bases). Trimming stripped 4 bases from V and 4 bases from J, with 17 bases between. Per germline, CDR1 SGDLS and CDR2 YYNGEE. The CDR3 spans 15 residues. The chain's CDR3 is CASSLSSGRGTEAFF. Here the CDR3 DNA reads TGTGCCAGCAGCTTAAGTTCAGGGAGGGGCACTGAAGCTTTCTTT.

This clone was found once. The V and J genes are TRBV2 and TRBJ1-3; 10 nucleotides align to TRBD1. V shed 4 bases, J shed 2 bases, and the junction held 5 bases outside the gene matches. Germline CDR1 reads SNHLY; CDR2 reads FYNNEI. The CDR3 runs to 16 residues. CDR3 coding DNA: TGTGCCAGCAGTGCGACAGGGGGCGGAACTGGAAACACCATATATTTT. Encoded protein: CASSATGGGTGNTIYF.